This TCR beta chain was sequenced during a study of T cell responses to AZD1222 COVID-19 vaccine (dated by TCRdb to the early 2020s). Regarding the complete study: AZD1222 recipients with second doses at about 4 weeks or about 12 weeks were pooled, because spike-specific TCR depth and breadth did not differ between schedules. A total of about 250 trial participants underwent TCR sequencing, of whom about 200 had received two doses of AZD1222 and 26 had received two doses of the MenACWY control vaccine. Trial participants were enrolled by age into 18-55, 56-69 and 70-plus year subgroups, with roughly 150, 30 and 60 TCR-sequenced participants respectively. What the research found in general, with its limitations: Spike-specific TCR breadth and depth rose significantly after two AZD1222 doses compared with day 0 and with MenACWY recipients. The 56-69-year group was small, and its depth increase did not reach significance, likely because of low power. Participants were mostly white British and included more females than males, and it was suggested by the authors that clonal diversity may have been underestimated. Vaccine-associated CD4 TCRs spanned the whole spike protein, with dominant responses in regions 160-218 and 743-854. Reportedly, almost half of the unique spike-specific TCRs recognized epitopes lying outside the regions that are mutated in the B.1.351 and B.1.1.7 variants. Conclusions about previously exposed vaccinees are limited because only a handful of AZD1222 recipients were SARS-CoV-2 seropositive at baseline. Because no samples from the day 14 peak response were available, repertoires could be characterized only after the peak T cell response.

On this clone: Its binding antigen is unknown. Base quality data are lacking; no much larger clone is found one base away.

The CDR3 regions of human TCRbeta chains were subjected to immunosequencing. The paper's processing steps were these. TCRs in the repertoires were matched against a reference library of SARS-CoV-2-specific TCRs that had been generated with the MIRA antigen-specificity platform. Breadth was defined as the fraction of unique TCRs that were SARS-CoV-2-associated. Depth was defined as the fraction of total T cells that were SARS-CoV-2-associated. Each spike-specific TCR was assigned to its reactive spike region and to a CD4 or CD8 class using the MIRA data. Log10-transformed breadth and depth values were compared by one-way ANOVA with Sidak's multiple comparisons tests. Held by TCRdb, this immuneACCESS table contains in-frame sequences only and omits some clones. Under half of the omission traces to an unresolved V gene where checked; the cause of the rest is unknown. V and J calls and clone size are those listed in that table; D and trimming were worked out from the DNA. In all, the sample holds about 150,000 clones, and 88% of those were seen once. Around 2.9% of the sample is taken by the ten largest.

The CDR3 sequence holds 12 residues, the cysteine and phenylalanine included. Of the read, only the CDR3 DNA is kept; its 36 bases are in frame from base 1. Looking up the germline V gene (reference sequence) yields CDR1 SGHKS and CDR2 YYEKEE. V drops 3 bases and J drops 7 bases, leaving 8 bases in between. The time point tag for this specimen amounts to: baseline before first vaccination. Samples from vaccinated people were obtained from the UK trials COV001 and COV002, which included a single-blind randomized controlled phase 2/3 trial of AZD1222 (ChAdOx1 nCoV-19) in healthy adults. For TCRbeta chain sequencing, PBMC samples from trial participants were taken at day 0 and at day 28 after the second dose.

The chain is assembled from TRBV5-5 and TRBJ2-1, with the D gene uncertain. The sample in question was peripheral blood, obtained on day 0 of AZD1222 vaccination. The sequence was collected from an adult in good health. The CDR3 reads CASSWVENEQFF. In nucleotides, the sequence is TGTGCCAGCAGCTGGGTTGAAAATGAGCAGTTCTTC.